This entry concerns a single T cell receptor (beta chain). What it binds is not known. The entry originates in a study of T-cell memory formation after mild COVID-19. Study-wide background: In these data, TCR clusters were largely donor specific.

Findings of the study overall: Later expanders leaned toward CD4+, whereas clones contracting from day 15 to 85 were balanced CD4/CD8.

Employing constant-segment primers, 5'RACE generated TCR alpha and TCR beta cDNA libraries bearing sample barcodes and UMIs. TCRdb processed the 5' RACE reads anew with MiXCR; each CDR3 protein has one entry. In the table there are around 200,000 distinct CDR3 sequences, 16% of which are singletons. Per germline, CDR1 SQVTM and CDR2 ANQGSEA. The CDR3 length is 15 residues. V trimming: 4 bases; J trimming: 4 bases; junction bases outside the gene matches: 8. The chain uses TRBV29-1 and TRBJ2-1; TRBD1 matches 9 bases. Sequenced material: PBMCs or a T cell subset sorted from them (not recorded which). The clonotype comes from an adult woman who had mild COVID-19 (a few samples of this study predate the infection). Cell type and time point are not known. DNA for the CDR3: TGCAGCGTTGGCGTGGGGGGACAGGGATACAATGAGCAGTTCTTC. Translated: CSVGVGGQGYNEQFF.